One and the same sample provided the 8 T cell receptor beta chains below, sequenced in a study of control samples from healthy donors and cancer patients. Repertoires were generated with immunoSEQ multiplex PCR, while TCRdb's copy carries only in-frame clones and drops some. The table records some 100,000 clones, approximately 81% of them present only once. Sequencing used blood. Every receptor here comes from a woman under 40 in good health.

The V gene is TRBV4-3, the J gene TRBJ2-3; TRBD2 is a possible D gene (6 bases). Germline V lookup: CDR1 LGHNA, CDR2 YSLEER. The V end was cut by 0 bases, the J end by 8 bases, with 12 bases between. CDR3 length: 14 residues. CDR3 sequence (DNA): TGCGCCAGCAGCCAAGATTGGGAGGCGGGTACGCAGTATTTT. This translates into CASSQDWEAGTQYF.

This chain connects TRBV6-2 or TRBV6-3 to TRBJ1-5; D is ambiguous. This CDR3 has 13 residues. V lost 0 bases and J lost 8, with 8 bases in between. Germline V lookup: CDR1 MNHEY, CDR2 SVGEGT. The CDR3 DNA sequence: TGTGCCAGCAGTTACTCTGTCGTAAAGCCCCAGCATTTT. Translating gives CASSYSVVKPQHF.

The J gene is TRBJ2-7, the V gene TRBV6-2 or TRBV6-3; perhaps TRBD1 as D (6 bases). The CDR3 has 14 residues. V lost 0 bases to trimming and J lost 8 bases, with 14 bases between them. Looked up from germline, CDR1 is MNHEY and CDR2 is SVGEGT. The CDR3 is CASSYSVSTGQQYF. The CDR3 coding sequence is TGTGCCAGCAGTTACTCTGTTTCTACAGGGCAGCAGTACTTC.

This clone showed up just once. This sequence joins TRBV19 and TRBJ1-2, with D unclear. The germline gives CDR1 LNHDA, CDR2 SQIVND (reference sequence). The CDR3 is 13 residues long. Trimming removed 7 bases from V and 0 bases from J, with 9 bases in between. Written as DNA, the CDR3 is TGTGCCAGTAATCCAAATACTAACTATGGCTACACCTTC. It translates to CASNPNTNYGYTF.

This clone was counted a single time. This chain links TRBV7-2 with TRBJ2-1; 10 nucleotides match TRBD1. CDR1 and CDR2 from the germline V gene are SGHTA and FQGNSA. There are 18 residues in the CDR3. Trimming removed 0 bases from V and 9 bases from J; junction bases left unmatched: 14. Here the CDR3 DNA reads TGTGCCAGCAGCTTAGCATTCCTAACGGGACAGGGGAGTATTGAGCAGTTCTTC. Protein: CASSLAFLTGQGSIEQFF.

The chain carries TRBV5-1 and TRBJ1-2; 11 nucleotides match TRBD1. V shed 4 bases and J 9 bases; nucleotides not matched to a gene: 11. Germline V CDR1 and CDR2: SGHRS, YFSETQ. CDR3 length: 15 residues. DNA for the CDR3: TGCGCCAGCAGCCTAACCGGACAGGGGGCGACGAGCTACACCTTC. Translated, it gives CASSLTGQGATSYTF.

The chain has TRBV14 and TRBJ1-2; TRBD1 is a possible D gene (6 bases). Germline lookup yields CDR1 SGHDN and CDR2 FVKESK. The CDR3 totals 13 residues. V was clipped by 1 base and J by 7 bases, with 10 bases between them. The DNA of the CDR3 is TGTGCCAGCAGCCAAGGGCAGGGGATTGGCTACACCTTC. It encodes CASSQGQGIGYTF.

The V gene is TRBV10-3, the J gene TRBJ1-2, with TRBD1 matching 10 bases. V was clipped by 6 bases and J by 11 bases; unmatched bases: 12. CDR1 and CDR2 from the germline V gene are ENHRY and SYGVKD. The CDR3 sequence is 14 residues long. For the CDR3, the DNA is TGTGCCATCAGCCCCGGGACAGGGGCCCTCAAGTACACCTTC. It is translated as CAISPGTGALKYTF.